Listed here is a single TCR beta chain. What it binds is not known. The CDR3 has 13 residues. The germline gives CDR1 SGHRS, CDR2 YFSETQ. V lost 0 bases and J 6 bases, leaving 9 bases between the germline ends. This sample was taken from a study of cytomegalovirus exposure and HLA in healthy donors. Study background: Approximately 80 million unique TCRs from HLA-typed donors were held in an early data release.

The study's findings and limits: With high specificity and sensitivity, the classifier reportedly diagnosed cytomegalovirus status.

With 60 Vbeta and 13 Jbeta primers, the PCR was carried out. The assay was immunoSEQ multiplex PCR, and TCRdb's table has in-frame clones only and misses some. Of fewer than 250,000 clones listed, around 83% are singletons. V usage is TRBV5-1 and J usage is TRBJ1-2, with unresolved D. Sequencing used PBMCs. The clonotype was recovered from a woman aged 50 to 60 in good health and CMV-seropositive. The CDR3, as DNA: TGCGCCAGCAGCTTGGCACAAGATCATGGCTACACCTTC. Protein: CASSLAQDHGYTF.